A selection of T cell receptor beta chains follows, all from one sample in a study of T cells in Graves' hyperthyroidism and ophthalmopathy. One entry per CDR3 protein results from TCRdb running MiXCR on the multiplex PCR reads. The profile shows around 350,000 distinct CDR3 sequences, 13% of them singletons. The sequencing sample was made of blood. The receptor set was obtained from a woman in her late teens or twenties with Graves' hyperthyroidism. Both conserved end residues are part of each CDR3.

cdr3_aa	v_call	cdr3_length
CASSLHRGLDTQYF	TRBV13	14
CASMLRAVVRTGQKGYTF	TRBV2	18
CATSRDVSRGSEQFF	TRBV15	15
CASSQWSGGSNEQFF	TRBV4-1	15
CSARTGSPQETQYF	TRBV20-1	14
CASSADGAEANEQFF	TRBV9	15
CATGDRGFNVPQHF	TRBV24-1	14
CASSPGGLRETQYF	TRBV6-1	14
CASSPVPGPKETQYF	TRBV7-2	15
CASSTDRGEQFF	TRBV7-2	12
CASSMDPREGDYDQPQHF	TRBV19	18
CASRRRAVDYNEQFF	TRBV4-3	15
CASSQPHRGSSYEQYF	TRBV4-1	16
CAWTPGNTEAFF	TRBV30	12
CASSPPGRESYEQYF	TRBV18	15
CSATETSNNSPLHF	TRBV20-1	14
CASREGSGGNNEQFF	TRBV6-1	15
CASSGLGTGQETQYF	TRBV6-1	15